This T cell receptor (beta chain) was recorded in a study of blood T cell repertoires in COVID-19. Germline V gene lookup returns CDR1 SGHDT and CDR2 YYEEEE. The CDR3 consists of 16 residues. The germline V and J ends were trimmed by 4 bases and 7 bases, with 24 bases remaining between them. Assay: immunoSEQ multiplex PCR; the TCRdb copy retains only in-frame clones and omits some. The sample yields 80,000 or so clones, around 90% seen once. The sequence derives from a man aged 50 or older with acute or convalescent COVID-19. The specimen sequenced was peripheral blood. V gene TRBV5-6 combines with J gene TRBJ2-7, with TRBD1 as a possible D gene (7 bases). The CDR3 region has the DNA TGTGCCAGCAGCACACGGGGACAGCGAGGAGGGAGTGAGCAGTACGTC. Translation gives CASSTRGQRGGSEQYV.